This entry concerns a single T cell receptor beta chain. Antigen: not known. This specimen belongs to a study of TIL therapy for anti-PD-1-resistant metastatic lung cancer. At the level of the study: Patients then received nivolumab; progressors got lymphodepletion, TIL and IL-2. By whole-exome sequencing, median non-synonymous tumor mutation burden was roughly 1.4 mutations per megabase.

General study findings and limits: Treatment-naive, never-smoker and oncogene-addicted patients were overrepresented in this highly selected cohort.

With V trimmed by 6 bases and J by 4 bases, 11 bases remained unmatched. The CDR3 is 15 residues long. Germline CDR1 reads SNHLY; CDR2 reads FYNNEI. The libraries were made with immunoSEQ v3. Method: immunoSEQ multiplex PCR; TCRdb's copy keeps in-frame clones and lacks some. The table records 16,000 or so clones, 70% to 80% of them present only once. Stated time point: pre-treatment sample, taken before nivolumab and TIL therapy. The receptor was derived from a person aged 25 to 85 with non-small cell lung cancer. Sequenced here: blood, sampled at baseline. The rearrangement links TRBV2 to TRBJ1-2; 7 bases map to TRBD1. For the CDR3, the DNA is TGTGCCAGCAGACCCGCGGGACAGCTTGGCTATGGCTACACCTTC. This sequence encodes CASRPAGQLGYGYTF.